Included here is one T cell receptor (beta chain) sequence, with context. Its antigen is as yet unknown. These data belong to a study of vaccination effects on CD4 cells after COVID-19. Study details: About 2 million PBMC were seeded per well and grown in the presence of 10 IU/ml IL-2 and about 10 ug/ml peptides. The study's findings and limits: Infection- and vaccine-induced clones contracted markedly late after vaccination.

Culture lasted roughly 9 days before CD4+ T cell isolation. The participants, recipients of two vaccine doses, got either BNT162b2 or mRNA-1273. The assay was immunoSEQ multiplex PCR, and TCRdb's table has in-frame clones only and misses some. The sample yields about 45,000 clones, around 70% seen once. The TCR was taken from a human donor who received a COVID-19 vaccine. Source: CD4+ T cells from PBMCs cultured without peptide, taken after COVID-19 vaccination.

In DNA form, the CDR3 reads TGCGCCAGCAGCCTAACTTCCCTCTACGAGCAGTACTTC. Protein: CASSLTSLYEQYF. This rearrangement joins TRBV4-1 to TRBJ2-7; D call uncertain. Trimming took 4 bases from V and 3 from J, leaving 10 bases between them. The CDR3 extends over 13 amino acids. Germline V gene sequence: CDR1 MGHRA, CDR2 YSYEKL.